Listed here are 27 T cell receptor beta chains from one sample, sequenced in a study of OX40 agonist ivuxolimab in advanced cancers. This table comes from immunoSEQ multiplex PCR, and its TCRdb copy is limited to in-frame clones, with some not included. The sample lists 5,300 or so clones, just under 70% seen once, with about 40% in the top ten. The sequenced sample was CD4+ or CD8+ T cells sorted from blood, obtained in a trial of the OX40 agonist ivuxolimab. The receptors shown here come from an adult with an advanced solid tumor such as melanoma, head and neck, liver or kidney cancer.

The chain uses TRBV6-1 and TRBJ2-1; TRBD2 aligns across 7 bases. The CDR3 length is 15 residues. CDR1 MNHNS and CDR2 SASEGT come from the germline V gene. J was trimmed by 9 bases and V by 7 bases; bases with no gene match: 15. CDR3 in DNA: TGTGCCAGCAACGAGGAGGTAGCGGGTCCCACTGAGCAGTTCTTC. It is translated as CASNEEVAGPTEQFF.

The chain carries TRBV9 and TRBJ2-6; D unresolved. V lost 0 bases, J lost 0 bases, and 4 bases lay in between. CDR3 length equals 15 residues. Germline CDR1 is SGDLS and CDR2 is YYNGEE. CDR3 DNA sequence: TGTGCCAGCAGCGTAGCGGGCTCTGGGGCCAACGTCCTGACTTTC. Translated: CASSVAGSGANVLTF.

J is TRBJ2-1 and V is TRBV12-5; D is possibly TRBD1 (6 bases). Between the trimmed V and J ends, which lost 6 bases and 4 bases, there was a span of 16 bases. Per germline, CDR1 LGHNT and CDR2 FRNRAP. This CDR3 contains 15 residues. The CDR3 is CASGPPGTLYNEQFF. Written as DNA, the CDR3 is TGTGCTAGTGGACCCCCCGGGACACTATACAATGAGCAGTTCTTC. The entire variable domain, with the rest obtained from reference TRBV12-5 and TRBJ2-1, is as follows: DARVTQTPRHKVTEMGQEVTMRCQPILGHNTVFWYRQTMMQGLELLAYFRNRAPLDDSGMPKDRFSAEMPDATLATLKIQPSEPRDSAVYFCASGPPGTLYNEQFFGPGTRLTVL.

This sequence joins TRBV6-5 and TRBJ1-3; a weak D match, TRBD1 (5 bases). Trimming removed 2 bases at V and 8 bases at J, with 19 bases between. The germline CDR1 and CDR2 sequences are MNHEY and SVGAGI. CDR3 size: 16 residues. DNA for the CDR3: TGTGCCAGCAGTTACGGGACTAGCGACACCGGGGACACCATATATTTT. Amino acids: CASSYGTSDTGDTIYF.

Here the CDR3 DNA reads TGTGCCAGCAGTGAATCGGCAGGGGGAGGTCAGCCCCAGCATTTT. Amino acid sequence: CASSESAGGGQPQHF. The chain carries TRBV6-1 and TRBJ1-5; 7 bases fit TRBD1. V gave up 2 bases and J gave up 6 bases; unmatched junction bases: 7. The germline V gene encodes CDR1 MNHNS and CDR2 SASEGT. CDR3 size: 15 residues.

The genes are TRBV6-1 and TRBJ1-1; D gene unclear. Deletions cut 3 bases from V and 8 bases from J, with 4 bases between. This CDR3 contains 10 residues. Germline V gene data show CDR1 as MNHNS and CDR2 as SASEGT. The chain's CDR3 is CASSDFEAFF. As DNA, the CDR3 is TGTGCCAGCAGTGACTTCGAAGCTTTCTTT.

This clone has a single count. J is TRBJ2-3 and V is TRBV5-4; D remains unclear. V was clipped by 0 bases and J by 5 bases, with 10 bases between them. The V gene's germline CDR1 is SGHNT and CDR2 YYREEE (reference sequence). CDR3 size: 14 residues. CDR3 residues: CASSLEAYGDTQYF. CDR3 DNA: TGTGCCAGCAGCTTGGAGGCCTACGGAGATACGCAGTATTTT.

This chain connects TRBV7-3 to TRBJ2-3; D perhaps matches TRBD2 (6 bases). V shed 1 base and J shed 8 bases, with 16 bases lying between them. The CDR3 extends over 15 amino acids. Germline CDR1 and CDR2: SGHTA and FQGTGA. The CDR3 DNA reads as TGTGCCAGCAGCTTAAACGGCGGGGACCGATCTACGCAGTATTTT. The encoded protein is CASSLNGGDRSTQYF.

This clone is judged medium-sized. This chain joins TRBV30 and TRBJ1-1, with a tentative D call TRBD1 (6 bases). Germline V CDR1 and CDR2: GTSNPN, SVGIG (reference sequence). V was cut by 8 bases and J by 0 bases, with 25 bases left in between. The CDR3 length is 17 residues. CDR3 loop: CALDRGGPISMNTEAFF. In nucleotides, the CDR3 is TGTGCCCTGGATCGTGGGGGGCCCATTTCTATGAACACTGAAGCTTTCTTT.

This clone was picked up one time. This chain connects TRBV7-6 to TRBJ2-1, with 9 positions matching TRBD2. The CDR3 covers 16 residues. Trimming at V came to 1 base and at J to 9 bases, leaving 10 bases not matched to a gene. The germline CDR1 and CDR2 sequences are SGHVS and FNYEAQ. The CDR3 coding sequence is TGTGCCAGCAGCTTAGGGGGCGGGAGGGCCTTGGGTGAGCAGTTCTTC. This sequence encodes CASSLGGGRALGEQFF.

The chain joins TRBV5-1 to TRBJ2-2, with 10 nucleotides matching TRBD2. Germline CDR1 is SGHRS and CDR2 is YFSETQ. The CDR3 contains 17 residues. J was trimmed by 4 bases and V by 0 bases; bases with no gene match: 6. CDR3 in amino acids: CASSLAEGLAFTGELFF. In DNA, the CDR3 is TGCGCCAGCAGCTTGGCCGAGGGACTAGCGTTCACCGGGGAGCTGTTTTTT.

The rearrangement uses TRBV27 and TRBJ2-7, with 8 bases aligning to TRBD2. After removal of 5 bases from V and 2 bases from J, the junction contained 11 bases not matched to a gene. CDR1 is MNHEY and CDR2 is SMNVEV in the germline V gene (reference sequence). The CDR3 extends over 16 amino acids. CDR3 sequence reads: CASSTRGLAGPYEQYF. The CDR3 coding sequence is TGTGCCAGCAGTACTAGAGGGCTAGCGGGCCCCTACGAGCAGTACTTC.

This clone was observed a handful of times. The rearrangement links TRBV5-4 to TRBJ2-1; the D call may be TRBD1 or TRBD2 (5 bases each). Germline V CDR1 and CDR2: SGHNT, YYREEE (reference sequence). The CDR3 loop spans 17 amino acids. V lost 3 bases to trimming and J lost 0 bases, with 16 bases between them. This CDR3 is CASSSPGAGSSYNEQFF. The CDR3 DNA reads as TGTGCCAGCAGCTCCCCTGGGGCGGGTAGCTCCTACAATGAGCAGTTCTTC.

This sequence joins TRBV7-9 and TRBJ2-1; TRBD1 or TRBD2 may be the D gene (5 bases each). Germline V gives CDR1 SEHNR, CDR2 FQNEAQ (reference sequence). CDR3 length: 14 residues. V dropped 5 bases and J dropped 7 bases, with 15 bases sitting between them. CDR3 amino acids: CASSTGPSGNEQFF. The CDR3 region has the DNA TGTGCCAGCAGCACGGGACCCTCCGGTAATGAGCAGTTCTTC. The entire variable domain, with the rest obtained from reference TRBV7-9 and TRBJ2-1, is as follows: DTGVSQNPRHKITKRGQNVTFRCDPISEHNRLYWYRQTLGQGPEFLTYFQNEAQLEKSRLLSDRFSAERPKGSFSTLEIQRTEQGDSAMYLCASSTGPSGNEQFFGPGTRLTVL.

The sample holds one count of this clone. One end of the junction is discordant with germline, which a read error may explain. The chain is built from TRBV10-2 and TRBJ1-2; TRBD1 might be the D (6 bases). CDR1 is WSHSY and CDR2 is SAAADI in the germline V gene. The CDR3 has 15 residues. The CDR3 loop is CASREFGGQIYGYTF. CDR3 DNA sequence: TGCGCCAGCAGGGAGTTTGGGGGCCAGATCTATGGCTACACCTTC.

This clone has only a few counts. V gene TRBV14 combines with J gene TRBJ1-2, with a tentative D call TRBD1 (5 bases). With 3 bases removed from V and 4 bases from J, the gap between germline ends came to 9 bases. Germline-derived CDR1 and CDR2 are SGHDN and FVKESK. The CDR3 extends over 13 amino acids. CDR3 sequence reads: CASSQDTGYGYTF. CDR3 DNA: TGTGCCAGCAGCCAGGACACTGGCTATGGCTACACCTTC.

This chain joins TRBV15 and TRBJ2-2; TRBD1 matches at 11 bases. CDR3 size: 14 residues. In germline, CDR1 is LNHNV, CDR2 YYDKDF (reference sequence). Losses at the gene ends were 6 bases for V and 4 bases for J; bases not matched to a gene: 1. DNA of the CDR3: TGTGCCACCAGAGGGACAGGGGGCACCGGGGAGCTGTTTTTT. Translation gives CATRGTGGTGELFF.

A word on this clone: Different DNA sequences within this sample yield the same CDR3. This chain connects TRBV6-1 to TRBJ2-7; D uncertain. The CDR3 contains 12 residues. Trimming took 2 bases from V and 1 from J, leaving 3 bases between them. CDR1 is MNHNS, CDR2 SASEGT, per germline. The CDR3 sequence is CASSESSYEQYF. The CDR3 DNA sequence: TGTGCCAGCAGTGAATCTTCCTACGAGCAGTACTTC.

The gene calls are TRBV2 and TRBJ2-1, with D tentatively TRBD1 (6 bases). Trimming stripped 9 bases from V and 0 bases from J, with 12 bases between. Germline V gene lookup returns CDR1 SNHLY and CDR2 FYNNEI. This CDR3 is built from 14 residues. The CDR3 region has the DNA TGTGCCAGTCTACAGGGTAGCTCCTACAATGAGCAGTTCTTC. Translating it yields CASLQGSSYNEQFF.

By share, this clone counts as large. This sequence joins TRBV14 and TRBJ2-7; D remains ambiguous. The CDR3 is 14 amino acids. The V end was cut by 2 bases, the J end by 2 bases, with 10 bases between. Germline V gene sequence: CDR1 SGHDN, CDR2 FVKESK. CDR3 nucleotides: TGTGCCAGCAGCCAACCACGTAGACCCTACGAGCAGTACTTC. Translation gives CASSQPRRPYEQYF.

The rearrangement links TRBV9 to TRBJ2-1; 10 bases are a match to TRBD2. Germline CDR1 and CDR2: SGDLS and YYNGEE. This CDR3 region has 15 residues. V lost 2 bases to trimming and J lost 3 bases; unmatched junction nucleotides: 2. The CDR3 coding sequence is TGTGCCAGCAGCGTCGGGACTAGCGTCTACAATGAGCAGTTCTTC. Residues: CASSVGTSVYNEQFF.

V gene TRBV28 combines with J gene TRBJ1-1, with TRBD1 matching over 7 bases. Trimming took 6 bases from V and 7 from J; bases not matched to a gene: 8. CDR3 length equals 13 residues. Germline V gene lookup returns CDR1 MDHEN and CDR2 SYDVKM. CDR3 bases: TGTGCCAGCAGCGTGAGGGGGCGGTTTGAAGCTTTCTTT. Its translation is CASSVRGRFEAFF.

In this sample, this clone turned up a few times. The chain combines TRBV27 with TRBJ2-7; D unclear. V gave up 5 bases and J gave up 4 bases, with 18 bases separating them. The germline V gene has CDR1 MNHEY and CDR2 SMNVEV (reference sequence). The CDR3 consists of 15 residues. The CDR3 spells CASSVSFHMAYEQYF. Written as DNA, the CDR3 is TGTGCCAGCAGTGTTTCGTTCCATATGGCTTACGAGCAGTACTTC.

There are a few counts of this clone. The genes are TRBV30 and TRBJ2-3; TRBD2 agrees at 8 bases. Germline CDR1 reads GTSNPN; CDR2 reads SVGIG (reference sequence). CDR3 length: 15 residues. Unmatched junction bases numbered 9, after V lost 4 bases and J lost 3 bases. This chain's CDR3 is CAWTIAGWSTDTQYF. The CDR3 coding sequence is TGTGCCTGGACCATAGCGGGATGGAGTACAGATACGCAGTATTTT. Variable domain in full (rest from reference TRBV30 and TRBJ2-3): SQTIHQWPATLVQPVGSPLSLECTVEGTSNPNLYWYRQAAGRGLQLLFYSVGIGQISSEVPQNLSASRPQDRQFILSSKKLLLSDSGFYLCAWTIAGWSTDTQYFGPGTRLTVL.

The rearrangement links TRBV28 to TRBJ2-7; D is possibly TRBD2 (5 bases). V was trimmed by 7 bases and J by 2 bases, leaving 21 bases between them. CDR3 size: 16 residues. From germline, CDR1 is MDHEN and CDR2 SYDVKM. CDR3 DNA sequence: TGTGCCAGCACCCTAATACGGGAAAGGGAACCCTACGAGCAGTACTTC. Protein: CASTLIREREPYEQYF.

This clone was counted a single time. The chain links TRBV9 to TRBJ2-7; perhaps TRBD2 as D (6 bases). V lost 4 bases, J lost 2 bases, and 10 bases lay in between. The length of the CDR3 is 13 residues. The V gene's germline CDR1 is SGDLS and CDR2 YYNGEE. The CDR3 DNA reads as TGTGCCAGCAGCACGGGGGTTGCCTACGAGCAGTACTTC. It codes for CASSTGVAYEQYF.

In nucleotides, the CDR3 is TGTGCCAGCAGTGAAGGCGCAGGGTCCTACGAGCAGTACTTC. It is translated as CASSEGAGSYEQYF. The chain has TRBV6-1 and TRBJ2-7; possibly TRBD1 for D (5 bases). The CDR3 sequence is 14 residues long. The germline V gene encodes CDR1 MNHNS and CDR2 SASEGT. V was clipped by 1 base and J by 1 base, with 8 bases between them.